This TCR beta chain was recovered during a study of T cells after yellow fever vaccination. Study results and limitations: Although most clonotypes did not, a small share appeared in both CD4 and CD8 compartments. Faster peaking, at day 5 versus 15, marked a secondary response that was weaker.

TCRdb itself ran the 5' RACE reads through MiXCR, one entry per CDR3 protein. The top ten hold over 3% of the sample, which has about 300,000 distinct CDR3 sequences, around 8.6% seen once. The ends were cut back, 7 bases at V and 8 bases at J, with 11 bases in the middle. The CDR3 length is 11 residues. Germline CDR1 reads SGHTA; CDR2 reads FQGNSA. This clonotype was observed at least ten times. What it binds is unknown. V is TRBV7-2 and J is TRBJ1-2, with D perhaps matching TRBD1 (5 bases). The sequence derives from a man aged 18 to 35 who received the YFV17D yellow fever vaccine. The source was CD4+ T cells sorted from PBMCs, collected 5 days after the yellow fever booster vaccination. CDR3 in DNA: TGTGCCAGCAATTCCTGGGACGGCTACACCTTC. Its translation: CASNSWDGYTF.